This note documents a single TCR beta chain sequence. The record originates from a study of T cell changes during pregnancy in multiple sclerosis. Profiled with immunoSEQ multiplex PCR; TCRdb holds only in-frame clones, not every one. The sample records about 69,000 clones, roughly 88% being singletons. The CDR3 is made up of 16 amino acids. Trimming at V came to 4 bases and at J to 4 bases, leaving 6 bases not matched to a gene. Germline V CDR1 and CDR2: SGHRS, YFSETQ. Sequences were derived from peripheral blood, sampled in the third trimester of pregnancy. The clonotype originates from a female donor with multiple sclerosis, enrolled in a pregnancy study. The chain combines TRBV5-1 with TRBJ2-1; TRBD2 matches 12 bases. The CDR3 region has the DNA TGCGCCAGCAGCGGACTTACTAGCGGGGGGTACAATGAGCAGTTCTTC. It specifies CASSGLTSGGYNEQFF.